The next 30 T cell receptor beta chains were all read from a single sample in a study of cytomegalovirus exposure and HLA in healthy donors. Here immunoSEQ multiplex PCR was the method, and the copy in TCRdb shows in-frame clones only, minus some. The table includes 100,000 to 150,000 clones, about 93% detected once. Sequenced: PBMCs. These receptors were taken from a woman under 30 in good health and CMV-seronegative.

This chain connects TRBV28 to TRBJ2-6, with a tentative D call TRBD1 (5 bases). The germline gives CDR1 MDHEN, CDR2 SYDVKM. The CDR3 totals 15 residues. V was trimmed by 2 bases and J by 0 bases, leaving 5 bases between them. DNA of the CDR3: TGTGCCAGCAGTTTACAGGGCTCTGGGGCCAACGTCCTGACTTTC. It specifies CASSLQGSGANVLTF.

This clone was recorded only once. The V and J genes are TRBV2 and TRBJ1-1, with D perhaps matching TRBD1 (6 bases). V lost 5 bases to trimming and J lost 9 bases, with 16 bases between them. Germline assignment: CDR1 SNHLY and CDR2 FYNNEI. The CDR3 is 13 residues long. This CDR3 reads CASSTQGWVQAFF. DNA of the CDR3: TGTGCCAGCAGTACACAGGGATGGGTTCAAGCTTTCTTT.

The rearrangement joins TRBV2 to TRBJ1-5, with TRBD1 matching 7 bases. This CDR3 is 13 amino acids long. Germline CDR1 SNHLY, CDR2 FYNNEI. Germline trimming cut 11 bases from V and 7 bases from J; bases unmatched to any gene: 11. The CDR3: CACSDREGQPQHF. CDR3 coding DNA: TGTGCCTGCTCTGACAGGGAAGGCCAGCCCCAGCATTTT.

This sequence joins TRBV27 and TRBJ2-4; D may be TRBD2 (6 bases). From germline, CDR1 is MNHEY and CDR2 SMNVEV (reference sequence). This CDR3 spans 15 amino acids. Trimming shortened V by 0 bases and J by 4 bases, and 10 bases separated the two germline ends. This CDR3 is CASSLSIAGKNIQYF. The CDR3 DNA sequence: TGTGCCAGCAGTTTATCGATTGCGGGAAAAAACATTCAGTACTTC.

The chain employs TRBV19 and TRBJ2-7, with 9 bases aligning to TRBD1. The germline gives CDR1 LNHDA, CDR2 SQIVND (reference sequence). The CDR3 spans 13 residues. The J segment lost 4 bases and the V segment lost 8 bases, leaving 6 bases of the junction unmatched. Here the CDR3 reads CASDPGTGYEQYF. The CDR3 DNA reads as TGTGCCAGTGATCCCGGGACAGGGTACGAGCAGTACTTC.

The CDR3 spells CASSQLTVDEQYF. The CDR3 DNA follows: TGTGCCAGCAGCCAATTAACGGTCGACGAGCAGTACTTC. The chain is built from TRBV4-2 and TRBJ2-7; D is uncertain. V was cut by 2 bases and J by 5 bases, with 10 bases left in between. The CDR3 sequence is 13 residues long. Germline V lookup: CDR1 LGHNA, CDR2 YNFKEQ.

The chain is built from TRBV7-2 and TRBJ2-1, with a tentative D call TRBD2 (6 bases). V was pared by 2 bases and J by 7 bases, with 9 bases between. Germline V lookup: CDR1 SGHTA, CDR2 FQGNSA. This CDR3 region has 13 residues. As DNA, the CDR3 is TGTGCCAGCAGCTTATTCGGGAGAAATGAGCAGTTCTTC. Its translation is CASSLFGRNEQFF.

This clone was counted between two and nine times. This chain uses TRBV6-5 with TRBJ1-2, with TRBD1 matching 8 bases. J gave up 12 bases and V 6 bases, and 6 bases lay outside the gene matches. The germline V gene has CDR1 MNHEY and CDR2 SVGAGI. CDR3 length equals 11 residues. The CDR3: CASRQGAFHTF. In DNA, the CDR3 is TGTGCCAGCAGGCAGGGGGCTTTCCACACCTTC.

Here the CDR3 reads CASSPYRDSYEQYF. CDR3 in DNA: TGTGCCAGCTCACCCTATCGGGACTCCTACGAGCAGTACTTC. The V and J genes are TRBV18 and TRBJ2-7, with TRBD2 as a possible D gene (5 bases). This CDR3 contains 14 residues. Germline assignment: CDR1 KGHSH and CDR2 LQKENI. V was pared by 3 bases and J by 0 bases, with 9 bases between. Together with reference TRBV18 and TRBJ2-7, the CDR3 gives the full variable domain: NAGVMQNPRHLVRRRGQEARLRCSPMKGHSHVYWYRQLPEEGLKFMVYLQKENIIDESGMPKERFSAEFPKEGPSILRIQQVVRGDSAAYFCASSPYRDSYEQYFGPGTRLTVT.

This sequence joins TRBV30 and TRBJ2-7, with 9 bases lining up with TRBD1. Germline V gene lookup returns CDR1 GTSNPN and CDR2 SVGIG (reference sequence). The CDR3 totals 15 residues. J was trimmed by 0 bases and V by 2 bases; bases with no gene match: 5. The CDR3 here is CAWSFATGGSYEQYF. As DNA, the CDR3 is TGTGCCTGGAGTTTCGCGACAGGGGGCTCCTACGAGCAGTACTTC.

The CDR3 nucleotides read TGTGCCAGTAGTATGCGGGGGGCTTTCCAAGAGACCCAGTACTTC. This codes for CASSMRGAFQETQYF. V is TRBV19 and J is TRBJ2-5; 8 bases match TRBD2. V shed 3 bases, J shed 1 base, and the junction held 4 bases outside the gene matches. Germline V CDR1 and CDR2: LNHDA, SQIVND (reference sequence). The CDR3 spans 15 residues.

V gene TRBV14 combines with J gene TRBJ1-2; a weak D match, TRBD1 (6 bases). Trimming cost V 0 bases and J 4 bases, with 18 bases left between them. CDR1 SGHDN and CDR2 FVKESK come from the germline V gene. The CDR3 extends over 17 amino acids. CDR3 amino acids: CASSQDGWVQGGYGYTF. The CDR3 DNA follows: TGTGCCAGCAGCCAAGACGGGTGGGTACAGGGCGGCTATGGCTACACCTTC.

The count of this clone is one. The gene calls are TRBV27 and TRBJ2-1, with 10 bases that match TRBD2. Per the germline V gene, CDR1 is MNHEY and CDR2 is SMNVEV (reference sequence). With V trimmed by 6 bases and J by 6 bases, 17 bases remained unmatched. The CDR3 runs 18 residues. The CDR3 DNA is TGTGCCAGCAGCCCCGGACTAGCGGCGAGACAAATTTCCAATGAGCAGTTCTTC. The encoded protein is CASSPGLAARQISNEQFF.

This rearrangement joins TRBV6-1 to TRBJ2-7; 9 bases align to TRBD2. Trimming removed 1 base from V and 3 bases from J; junction bases left unmatched: 10. Germline lookup yields CDR1 MNHNS and CDR2 SASEGT. There are 17 residues in the CDR3. In DNA, the CDR3 is TGTGCCAGCAGTGAAGTCGGTATAGCGGGAGAGGACTACGAGCAGTACTTC. Its protein is CASSEVGIAGEDYEQYF.

This chain joins TRBV6-6 and TRBJ2-2; unclear D gene. The germline gives CDR1 MNHNY, CDR2 SVGAGI (reference sequence). CDR3 length: 15 amino acids. Trimming left V 2 bases short and J 6 bases short, with 13 bases between. The CDR3 here is CASSYPSVRAGELFF. The CDR3, as DNA: TGTGCCAGCAGTTACCCCTCGGTTCGGGCCGGGGAGCTGTTTTTT.

The J gene is TRBJ2-7, the V gene TRBV27; D gene uncertain. Germline V gene lookup returns CDR1 MNHEY and CDR2 SMNVEV (reference sequence). The CDR3 is 13 residues long. V was trimmed by 5 bases and J by 2 bases, leaving 10 bases between them. As DNA, the CDR3 is TGTGCCAGCAGTATCGGTGGGCCCTACGAGCAGTACTTC. Residues: CASSIGGPYEQYF.

The chain recombines TRBV27 with TRBJ2-7; 7 bases fit TRBD1. V was clipped by 6 bases and J by 2 bases; unmatched bases: 7. Germline CDR1 and CDR2: MNHEY and SMNVEV (reference sequence). This CDR3 is built from 14 residues. The CDR3 sequence is CASRTQGVPYEQYF. The CDR3 DNA reads TGTGCCAGCAGGACGCAGGGGGTCCCCTACGAGCAGTACTTC.

The J gene is TRBJ2-7, the V gene TRBV18, with 7 bases lining up with TRBD2. Germline V gene sequence: CDR1 KGHSH, CDR2 LQKENI. The CDR3 covers 12 residues. Unmatched junction bases numbered 7, after V lost 2 bases and J lost 12 bases. The chain's CDR3 is CASSPAGEVPYF. The DNA for the CDR3 is TGTGCCAGCTCACCAGCGGGAGAAGTCCCGTACTTC.

Comments on this clone: The junction shows a germline mismatch at one end, possibly a read error. V and J are TRBV6-5 and TRBJ2-5, with D perhaps matching TRBD1 (6 bases). CDR1 and CDR2 from the germline V gene are MNHEY and SVGAGI. The CDR3 has 14 amino acids. This chain's CDR3 is CASTSIGQQEAQYF. The CDR3 coding sequence is TGTGCCAGCACATCCATAGGACAGCAAGAGGCCCAGTACTTC.

V is TRBV19 and J is TRBJ2-2; 7 bases are shared with TRBD2. The CDR3 is 15 amino acids. With 6 bases clipped from V and 1 base from J, the junction kept 5 bases outside the gene matches. Germline CDR1 LNHDA, CDR2 SQIVND (reference sequence). The CDR3 is CASRGGTVNTGELFF. The CDR3 nucleotides are TGTGCCAGTAGGGGGGGGACTGTGAACACCGGGGAGCTGTTTTTT.

The J gene is TRBJ2-7, the V gene TRBV15, with 9 bases lining up with TRBD1. The CDR3 has 16 residues. Germline CDR1 reads LNHNV; CDR2 reads YYDKDF (reference sequence). Germline trimming cut 3 bases from V and 2 bases from J; bases unmatched to any gene: 8. CDR3 in amino acids: CATSSGQGLNTYEQYF. DNA of the CDR3: TGTGCCACCAGCAGTGGACAGGGGCTTAACACCTACGAGCAGTACTTC.

This rearrangement joins TRBV7-6 to TRBJ2-7; D uncertain. The CDR3 sequence is 14 residues long. V lost 1 base to trimming and J lost 2 bases, with 9 bases between them. The germline V gene has CDR1 SGHVS and CDR2 FNYEAQ. The CDR3, as DNA: TGTGCCAGCAGCTTAGACGGCCAGGCCTACGAGCAGTACTTC. This encodes CASSLDGQAYEQYF.

The DNA of the CDR3 is TGTGCCAGCAGCTTAGAGGCGGGAGGCTTCTACGAGCAGTACTTC. Its translation is CASSLEAGGFYEQYF. The chain carries TRBV7-2 and TRBJ2-7, with 8 bases lining up with TRBD2. V shed 1 base and J 3 bases; nucleotides not matched to a gene: 5. Germline CDR1 SGHTA, CDR2 FQGNSA. The CDR3 is made up of 15 amino acids.

V is TRBV19 and J is TRBJ2-2; D may be TRBD1 (6 bases). The V gene's germline CDR1 is LNHDA and CDR2 SQIVND (reference sequence). Trimming cost V 8 bases and J 8 bases, with 18 bases left between them. The CDR3 has 14 amino acids. CDR3 sequence (DNA): TGTGCCAGTGAAAAGGGGGTCCACCGAGGGGAGCTGTTTTTT. Protein product: CASEKGVHRGELFF.

The V gene is TRBV25-1, the J gene TRBJ2-6; TRBD1 matches at 8 bases. V gave up 4 bases and J gave up 2 bases; unmatched junction bases: 7. Germline V CDR1 and CDR2: MGHDK, SYGVNS. This CDR3 comprises 17 residues. In nucleotides, the CDR3 is TGTGCCAGCAGTGCACCCCAGGGGGCGCCTGGGGCCAACGTCCTGACTTTC. It translates to CASSAPQGAPGANVLTF. Drawing the rest from reference TRBV25-1 and TRBJ2-6, the complete variable domain is EADIYQTPRYLVIGTGKKITLECSQTMGHDKMYWYQQDPGMELHLIHYSYGVNSTEKGDLSSESTVSRIRTEHFPLTLESARPSHTSQYLCASSAPQGAPGANVLTFGAGSRLTVL.

CDR3 residues: CASGREGQETQYF. CDR3 DNA sequence: TGTGCTTCGGGGAGGGAGGGACAAGAGACCCAGTACTTC. This chain connects TRBV2 to TRBJ2-5; TRBD2 matches 7 bases. Germline V gene sequence: CDR1 SNHLY, CDR2 FYNNEI. The CDR3 contains 13 residues.

The rearrangement links TRBV6-1 to TRBJ2-7, with TRBD1 as a possible D gene (5 bases). The CDR3 contains 15 residues. Trimming left V 1 base short and J 3 bases short, with 13 bases between. Looked up from germline, CDR1 is MNHNS and CDR2 is SASEGT. DNA for the CDR3: TGTGCCAGCAGTGAAGACAGGTTCAGAAGCTACGAGCAGTACTTC. Translation: CASSEDRFRSYEQYF.

This clone was observed once. V is TRBV7-2 and J is TRBJ1-3; D is unclear. The CDR3 is made up of 15 amino acids. Germline CDR1 is SGHTA and CDR2 is FQGNSA. The V end was cut by 1 base, the J end by 2 bases, with 9 bases between. In DNA form, the CDR3 reads TGTGCCAGCAGCTTAGGAGGGTCTACTGGAAACACCATATATTTT. Translation: CASSLGGSTGNTIYF.

The chain carries TRBV15 and TRBJ2-1; 9 nucleotides align to TRBD2. The germline V gene has CDR1 LNHNV and CDR2 YYDKDF (reference sequence). The length of the CDR3 is 17 residues. Losses at the gene ends were 1 base for V and 6 bases for J; bases not matched to a gene: 10. The CDR3, as DNA: TGTGCCACCAGCAGAGCCCCGACTAGCGGAACGACCAATGAGCAGTTCTTC. Protein: CATSRAPTSGTTNEQFF.

The chain carries TRBV12-5 and TRBJ1-2; TRBD1 might be the D (5 bases). The CDR3 contains 11 residues. Germline values: CDR1 LGHNT, CDR2 FRNRAP. Between the trimmed V and J ends, which lost 6 bases and 10 bases, there was a span of 12 bases. CDR3 protein: CASGPQGDYTF. The CDR3 bases are TGTGCTAGTGGCCCCCAGGGCGACTACACCTTC.